This entry lists 31 T cell receptor beta chains sequenced from one sample in a study of CXCR3-negative and CXCR3-positive naive CD8 T cells (dated by TCRdb to the late 2010s). Broader findings and caveats from the paper: Compared with CXCR3-negative naive cells, CXCR3-positive naive cells had TRB CDR3s with higher hydrophobicity (lower Kidera factor 4), lower energy, and higher strength and volume indices.

Their antigens remain unidentified. The listed sequencing device is NextSeq 550. The Human TCR Profiling Kit (MiLaboratory) was used to make UMI-labeled 5' RACE TRB cDNA libraries. TCRdb reprocessed the raw reads; every CDR3 protein sequence is a single record, and DNA is not supplied. This sample's table lists 130,000 or so distinct CDR3 sequences. The top ten hold 0.41% of the sample. The sequencing sample was made of naive CXCR3+ CD8+ T cells from blood. Taken with the paper, the label for cell subset or site translates to: CD45RO-CCR7+CD27+CD95- naive CD8+ T cells expressing CXCR3 (TNR3+). These receptor sequences come from a human donor in good health. Some clones in this sample may be carry-over from other donors' samples.

The rearrangement uses TRBV7-9 and TRBJ2-7; TCRdb's D call, TRBD1, is unchecked because there is no DNA. There are 15 residues in the CDR3. Germline V gene data show CDR1 as SEHNR and CDR2 as FQNEAQ (reference sequence). Here the CDR3 reads CASSLAGTGEYEQYF.

The V and J genes are TRBV11-2 and TRBJ2-7; TCRdb's D call, TRBD2, is unchecked because there is no DNA. The germline gives CDR1 SGHAT, CDR2 FQNNGV. This CDR3 spans 14 amino acids. The CDR3 region is CASSPGGLVSEQYF.

This chain joins TRBV7-9 and TRBJ2-1; there is no DNA to check the TCRdb D call of TRBD2. The CDR3 loop spans 16 amino acids. In germline, CDR1 is SEHNR, CDR2 FQNEAQ (reference sequence). CDR3 sequence: CASSSPLAGGVNEQFF.

The chain has TRBV7-2 and TRBJ2-5; absent DNA, TCRdb's TRBD2 call cannot be checked. Germline V lookup: CDR1 SGHTA, CDR2 FQGNSA. The CDR3 is made up of 14 amino acids. CDR3 in amino acids: CASSPDGQRETQYF.

This rearrangement joins TRBV12-3 or TRBV12-4 to TRBJ2-5. The CDR3 consists of 12 residues. The CDR3 reads CASRLYQETQYF.

This chain links TRBV7-9 with TRBJ2-5; the TRBD1 assignment by TCRdb is unverifiable without DNA. The CDR3 covers 16 residues. The germline gives CDR1 SEHNR, CDR2 FQNEAQ (reference sequence). CDR3 loop: CASSLTADSLGETQYF. Using reference TRBV7-9 and TRBJ2-5 for the parts outside the CDR3, the full variable domain is DTGVSQNPRHKITKRGQNVTFRCDPISEHNRLYWYRQTLGQGPEFLTYFQNEAQLEKSRLLSDRFSAERPKGSFSTLEIQRTEQGDSAMYLCASSLTADSLGETQYFGPGTRLLVL.

This chain uses TRBV19 with TRBJ2-1. CDR1 is LNHDA and CDR2 is SQIVND in the germline V gene (reference sequence). CDR3 length: 15 amino acids. CDR3 sequence: CASSIFLTTGNEQFF.

This chain connects TRBV5-1 to TRBJ2-7; absent DNA, TCRdb's TRBD1 call cannot be checked. The germline gives CDR1 SGHRS, CDR2 YFSETQ. This CDR3 comprises 14 residues. Here the CDR3 reads CASSHGTGFYEQYF.

This chain joins TRBV27 and TRBJ1-2. Germline V CDR1 and CDR2: MNHEY, SMNVEV (reference sequence). The CDR3 is 13 amino acids. This chain's CDR3 is CASSLRANYGYTF.

This sequence joins TRBV19 and TRBJ2-1; absent DNA, TCRdb's TRBD2 call cannot be checked. CDR1 and CDR2 (germline): LNHDA, SQIVND (reference sequence). The CDR3 length is 14 residues. CDR3: CASSAGGRYNEQFF.

The chain couples TRBV12-3 or TRBV12-4 to TRBJ1-5. This CDR3 has 14 amino acids. The CDR3 sequence is CASSLQGNNQPQHF.

The chain is built from TRBV28 and TRBJ2-1; without DNA, the TCRdb call of TRBD1 cannot be checked. CDR1 is MDHEN, CDR2 SYDVKM, per germline. The CDR3 has 15 amino acids. The CDR3: CASSPTIDRRYEQFF.

The chain links TRBV11-1 to TRBJ1-1; the TCRdb call, TRBD1, lacks DNA for checking. Per germline, CDR1 SGHAT and CDR2 FQDESV (reference sequence). The CDR3 length is 15 residues. CDR3 protein: CASSSGGTMNTEAFF.

The V gene is TRBV12-3 or TRBV12-4, the J gene TRBJ2-7; the TCRdb call, TRBD2, lacks DNA for checking. The CDR3 has 13 residues. CDR3 residues: CASSLEDRNEQYF.

The chain is built from TRBV29-1 and TRBJ2-5; TCRdb calls TRBD1, which cannot be checked without DNA. The CDR3 consists of 16 residues. Germline CDR1 SQVTM, CDR2 ANQGSEA. The CDR3 region is CSVSFFRGGYQETQYF. Full variable domain (remainder filled in from reference TRBV29-1 and TRBJ2-5): SAVISQKPSRDICQRGTSLTIQCQVDSQVTMMFWYRQQPGQSLTLIATANQGSEATYESGFVIDKFPISRPNLTFSTLTVSNMSPEDSSIYLCSVSFFRGGYQETQYFGPGTRLLVL.

The rearrangement uses TRBV27 and TRBJ1-5; the D call from TCRdb, TRBD1, cannot be confirmed without DNA. Germline CDR1 MNHEY, CDR2 SMNVEV (reference sequence). CDR3 length: 14 amino acids. The CDR3 protein is CASSSRGHNQPQHF.

This sequence joins TRBV27 and TRBJ2-5; there is no DNA to check the TCRdb D call of TRBD2. The germline gives CDR1 MNHEY, CDR2 SMNVEV (reference sequence). The CDR3 totals 16 residues. CDR3 loop: CASSTRAGGLEETQYF.

This CDR3 reads CASSLPHRGGLDEQYF. The chain links TRBV7-9 to TRBJ2-7; TCRdb names TRBD1, which stays unverified in the absence of DNA. The CDR3 has 16 residues. Looked up from germline, CDR1 is SEHNR and CDR2 is FQNEAQ (reference sequence). The complete variable domain, with remaining parts taken from reference TRBV7-9 and TRBJ2-7, reads DTGVSQNPRHKITKRGQNVTFRCDPISEHNRLYWYRQTLGQGPEFLTYFQNEAQLEKSRLLSDRFSAERPKGSFSTLEIQRTEQGDSAMYLCASSLPHRGGLDEQYFGPGTRLTVT.

The chain employs TRBV11-2 and TRBJ2-1; the TRBD2 assignment by TCRdb is unverifiable without DNA. This CDR3 contains 14 residues. Germline V lookup: CDR1 SGHAT, CDR2 FQNNGV. This CDR3 is CASSPGTLDNEQFF.

V and J are TRBV29-1 and TRBJ2-7; TCRdb selects TRBD1, and the lack of DNA leaves this call unchecked. Germline V gene sequence: CDR1 SQVTM, CDR2 ANQGSEA. This CDR3 has 12 residues. CDR3: CSARTGYYEQYF.

The chain couples TRBV19 to TRBJ2-2. Germline V CDR1 and CDR2: LNHDA, SQIVND (reference sequence). The CDR3 length is 15 residues. CDR3 amino acids: CASSLVSGNTGELFF.

The chain has TRBV5-1 and TRBJ1-1. The CDR3 totals 14 residues. Germline assignment: CDR1 SGHRS and CDR2 YFSETQ. The CDR3 spells CASEAGNMNTEAFF. The full variable domain, rest sourced from reference TRBV5-1 and TRBJ1-1, is KAGVTQTPRYLIKTRGQQVTLSCSPISGHRSVSWYQQTPGQGLQFLFEYFSETQRNKGNFPGRFSGRQFSNSRSEMNVSTLELGDSALYLCASEAGNMNTEAFFGQGTRLTVV.

J is TRBJ2-7 and V is TRBV29-1. Germline lookup yields CDR1 SQVTM and CDR2 ANQGSEA. The CDR3 has 13 amino acids. The CDR3 loop is CSVRQAHSYEQYF.

V and J are TRBV5-6 and TRBJ2-4; TCRdb proposes TRBD2, but this gene call is untestable without DNA. Germline values: CDR1 SGHDT, CDR2 YYEEEE. The CDR3 has 15 amino acids. The CDR3 protein is CASSLRSSEAHIQYF.

The CDR3 spells CASSLVRPATNEKLFF. The genes are TRBV5-1 and TRBJ1-4. The CDR3 runs 16 residues. The germline CDR1 and CDR2 sequences are SGHRS and YFSETQ.

This rearrangement joins TRBV24-1 to TRBJ2-5. Germline V gene data show CDR1 as KGHDR and CDR2 as SFDVKD. CDR3 length equals 15 residues. The CDR3: CATSDSERYQETQYF.

This chain links TRBV12-3 or TRBV12-4 with TRBJ2-1; the D gene TCRdb calls, TRBD2, cannot be checked with no DNA. The length of the CDR3 is 15 residues. CDR3 sequence: CASSVTSGLTNEQFF.

This chain uses TRBV6-5 with TRBJ1-1. Germline CDR1 and CDR2: MNHEY and SVGAGI. The CDR3 length is 14 residues. CDR3 loop: CASSYGDLNTEAFF.

The chain recombines TRBV21-1 with TRBJ1-5. TRBV21-1 is tagged as a pseudogene. CDR3 length: 17 amino acids. The CDR3 sequence is CASSALPGSGSNQPQHF.

The CDR3 here is CASRPLPRGNQPQHF. The genes are TRBV28 and TRBJ1-5; the TCRdb D gene call, TRBD1, has no DNA to confirm it. Looked up from germline, CDR1 is MDHEN and CDR2 is SYDVKM. The CDR3 totals 15 residues.

The V gene is TRBV7-9, the J gene TRBJ2-7. The CDR3 runs 14 residues. Germline V gene sequence: CDR1 SEHNR, CDR2 FQNEAQ (reference sequence). The CDR3 sequence: CASSLHGDYYEQYF.